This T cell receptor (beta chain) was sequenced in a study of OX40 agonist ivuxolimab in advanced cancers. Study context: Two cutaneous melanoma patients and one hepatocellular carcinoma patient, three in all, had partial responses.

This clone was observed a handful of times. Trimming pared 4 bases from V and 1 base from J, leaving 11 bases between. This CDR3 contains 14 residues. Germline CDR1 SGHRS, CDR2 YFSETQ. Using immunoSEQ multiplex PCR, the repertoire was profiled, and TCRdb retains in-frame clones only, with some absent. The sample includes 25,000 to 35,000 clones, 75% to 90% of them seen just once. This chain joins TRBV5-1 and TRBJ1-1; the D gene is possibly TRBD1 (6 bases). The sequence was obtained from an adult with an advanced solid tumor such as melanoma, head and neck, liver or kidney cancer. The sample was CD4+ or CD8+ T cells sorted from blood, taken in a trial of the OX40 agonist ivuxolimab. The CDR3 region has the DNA TGCGCCAGCAGCAGGGGGGCCGGGAACACTGAAGCTTTCTTT. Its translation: CASSRGAGNTEAFF.